This T cell receptor (beta chain) is drawn from a study of shared clonotypes between healthy human individuals. Study conclusions and caveats: Memory subsets generally showed smaller estimated richness than naive subsets did. Expectations were that clonotype sharing among donors would be affected by sequencing depth.

The method was immunoSEQ multiplex PCR; TCRdb's version includes in-frame clones alone and lacks a portion of them. This table has fewer than 3 million clones, just under 95% appearing once. Details on this clone: The antigen remains undetermined. The junction and the germline gene differ at one end; a read error may be behind it.

The CDR3 is 12 residues long. The V gene's germline CDR1 is MDHEN and CDR2 SYDVKM. Sequencing was performed on naive CD4+ T cells from PBMCs. The subset denotes: CD45RA+ positively selected. The clonotype originates from a man aged 18-30 years in good health. Some clones in this sample may be carry-over from other donors' samples. The chain links TRBV28 to TRBJ2-5; D ambiguous. The CDR3 nucleotides read TGTGCCAGCAGTTTTGGGCAAGCGACCCAGTACTTC. As protein: CASSFGQATQYF.